The text below deals with one TCR beta chain. The data are from a study of shared clonotypes between healthy human individuals. The CDR3 loop spans 15 amino acids. The germline CDR1 and CDR2 sequences are MDHEN and SYDVKM. The V gene lost 0 bases and the J gene lost 2 bases, with 10 bases spanning the gap. Assay: immunoSEQ multiplex PCR; the TCRdb copy retains only in-frame clones and omits some. The table lists 2 million to 3 million clones, 80% to 95% of them singletons. The sequencing sample was made of naive CD4+ T cells from PBMCs. The subset here: CD45RA+ positively selected. The genes are TRBV28 and TRBJ1-1; D not certain. The receptor was isolated from a man between 18 and 29 years old in good health. Some clones in this sample may be carry-over from other donors' samples. In DNA form, the CDR3 reads TGTGCCAGCAGTTTATGGGTAAGGAGAAACACTGAAGCTTTCTTT. It yields the protein CASSLWVRRNTEAFF. The full variable domain, rest sourced from reference TRBV28 and TRBJ1-1, is DVKVTQSSRYLVKRTGEKVFLECVQDMDHENMFWYRQDPGLGLRLIYFSYDVKMKEKGDIPEGYSVSREKKERFSLILESASTNQTSMYLCASSLWVRRNTEAFFGQGTRLTVV.